A selection of T cell receptor beta chains follows, all from one sample in a study of blood T cell repertoires in COVID-19. TCRdb keeps only in-frame clones here, not all; method: immunoSEQ multiplex PCR. This table has approximately 140,000 clones, about 90% appearing once. Sample: peripheral blood. The source is a man aged 50 to 60 with active or convalescent COVID-19. Both conserved end residues are part of each CDR3. D genes are given only for firm matches. The size of a clone is reported for some rows only, either as once, few or many, or as a class for expanded clones.

j_gene: TRBJ2-3; v_gene: TRBV3-1/TRBV3-2; d_gene: -; len: 12; abundance: -; CDR3nt: TGTGCCAGCAGCCGCGAAGGCGGAGCGCAGTATTTT; CDR3aa: CASSREGGAQYF
j_gene: TRBJ2-5; v_gene: TRBV19; d_gene: TRBD1; len: 14; abundance: few; CDR3nt: TGTGCCAGTAGTATGGGGACAGGGCGAGAGACCCAGTACTTC; CDR3aa: CASSMGTGRETQYF
j_gene: TRBJ1-1; v_gene: TRBV18; d_gene: -; len: 17; abundance: -; CDR3nt: TGTGCCAGCTCAGCAGACATGCTCAAAAGGCGGAACACTGAAGCTTTCTTT; CDR3aa: CASSADMLKRRNTEAFF
j_gene: TRBJ1-1; v_gene: TRBV5-1; d_gene: TRBD1; len: 15; abundance: -; CDR3nt: TGCGCCAGCAGCCTGGGACAGTCCCGAACAAGGGAAGCTTTCTTT; CDR3aa: CASSLGQSRTREAFF
j_gene: TRBJ2-7; v_gene: TRBV24-1; d_gene: TRBD1; len: 16; abundance: -; CDR3nt: TGTGCCACCAGTGACCCATCCGGGACAGGGACCTACGAGCAGTACTTC; CDR3aa: CATSDPSGTGTYEQYF
j_gene: TRBJ1-3; v_gene: TRBV18; d_gene: -; len: 19; abundance: -; CDR3nt: TGTGCCAGCTCTCTCGTTATCAACGACAGGACTCGCTCTGGAAACACCATATATTTT; CDR3aa: CASSLVINDRTRSGNTIYF
j_gene: TRBJ2-3; v_gene: TRBV7-9; d_gene: -; len: 16; abundance: -; CDR3nt: TGTGCCAGCAGCAAAGGACTCCTTATAAACACAGATACGCAGTATTTT; CDR3aa: CASSKGLLINTDTQYF
j_gene: TRBJ1-2; v_gene: TRBV19; d_gene: TRBD1; len: 15; abundance: few; CDR3nt: TGTGCCATTCGAACACAGGGGGAGAAGAACTATGGCTACACCTTC; CDR3aa: CAIRTQGEKNYGYTF
j_gene: TRBJ1-3; v_gene: TRBV5-6; d_gene: -; len: 15; abundance: -; CDR3nt: TGTGCCAGCAGCTTGGTGGGAGATCCTGGAAACACCATATATTTT; CDR3aa: CASSLVGDPGNTIYF
j_gene: TRBJ2-2; v_gene: TRBV4-1; d_gene: -; len: 16; abundance: -; CDR3nt: TGCGCCAGCAGCGTGGTAGGGACATCGAACACCGGGGAGCTGTTTTTT; CDR3aa: CASSVVGTSNTGELFF
j_gene: TRBJ2-3; v_gene: TRBV23-1; d_gene: TRBD2; len: 15; abundance: -; CDR3nt: TGCGCCAGCGGAGCGGGGCCAAAGTCCACAGATACGCAGTATTTT; CDR3aa: CASGAGPKSTDTQYF
j_gene: TRBJ2-1; v_gene: TRBV14; d_gene: -; len: 16; abundance: -; CDR3nt: TGTGCCAGCAGCCAAGTCGGGAGTAGAGCTTACAATGAGCAGTTCTTC; CDR3aa: CASSQVGSRAYNEQFF
j_gene: TRBJ2-7; v_gene: TRBV11-2; d_gene: -; len: 16; abundance: -; CDR3nt: TGTGCCAGCAGGCGGGGAAGTGGCGGGAAATCCTACGAGCAGTACTTC; CDR3aa: CASRRGSGGKSYEQYF
j_gene: TRBJ1-5; v_gene: TRBV5-1; d_gene: TRBD1; len: 16; abundance: -; CDR3nt: TGCGCCAGCAGCTTGGCCCCAGGGGGGAGCAATCAGCCCCAGCATTTT; CDR3aa: CASSLAPGGSNQPQHF
j_gene: TRBJ2-5; v_gene: TRBV9; d_gene: TRBD2; len: 16; abundance: once; CDR3nt: TGTGCCAGCAGCGTAGGCCTAGCGGGACTACAAGAGACCCAGTACTTC; CDR3aa: CASSVGLAGLQETQYF
j_gene: TRBJ1-5; v_gene: TRBV5-6; d_gene: -; len: 16; abundance: -; CDR3nt: TGTGCCAGCAGCTTGTCAGGGGAGCTTCCCTATCAGCCCCAGCATTTT; CDR3aa: CASSLSGELPYQPQHF
j_gene: TRBJ2-5; v_gene: TRBV5-1; d_gene: -; len: 13; abundance: -; CDR3nt: TGCGCCAGCAGCTTGGCAGGGGTGGAGACCCAGTACTTC; CDR3aa: CASSLAGVETQYF
j_gene: TRBJ1-3; v_gene: TRBV7-2; d_gene: -; len: 14; abundance: -; CDR3nt: TGTGCCAGCAGCCCCGGCAGGGTCGGAAACACCATATATTTT; CDR3aa: CASSPGRVGNTIYF
j_gene: TRBJ1-1; v_gene: TRBV5-6; d_gene: -; len: 15; abundance: -; CDR3nt: TGTGCCAGCAGCTTGTTCAGGGGCGCTGGGACTGAAGCTTTCTTT; CDR3aa: CASSLFRGAGTEAFF
j_gene: TRBJ2-1; v_gene: TRBV11-2; d_gene: TRBD2; len: 16; abundance: few; CDR3nt: TGTGCCAGCAGCCCACGGACTAGCGGGAGGTTCGATGAGCAGTTCTTC; CDR3aa: CASSPRTSGRFDEQFF
j_gene: TRBJ1-5; v_gene: TRBV5-6; d_gene: -; len: 15; abundance: once; CDR3nt: TGTGCCAGCAGCGTCTTACAGGGTGGAAATCAGCCCCAGCATTTT; CDR3aa: CASSVLQGGNQPQHF
j_gene: TRBJ2-4; v_gene: TRBV2; d_gene: -; len: 13; abundance: -; CDR3nt: TGTGCCAGCAACCCCATGGACCGGGGGATTCAGTACTTC; CDR3aa: CASNPMDRGIQYF
j_gene: TRBJ2-7; v_gene: TRBV3-1/TRBV3-2; d_gene: TRBD1; len: 15; abundance: -; CDR3nt: TGTGCCAGCAGCTCCCGGGACAGGGCGTCCTACGAGCAGTACTTC; CDR3aa: CASSSRDRASYEQYF
j_gene: TRBJ1-3; v_gene: TRBV18; d_gene: -; len: 15; abundance: -; CDR3nt: TGTGCCAGCTCACCTACAGCAACCTCTGGAAACACCATATATTTT; CDR3aa: CASSPTATSGNTIYF
j_gene: TRBJ1-2; v_gene: TRBV6-6; d_gene: TRBD1; len: 16; abundance: -; CDR3nt: TGTGCCAGCAGTTACTCTGGACAGGCTAAGGGGTATGGCTACACCTTC; CDR3aa: CASSYSGQAKGYGYTF
j_gene: TRBJ1-1; v_gene: TRBV11-3; d_gene: -; len: 13; abundance: -; CDR3nt: TGTGCCAGCAGCTTAGTCCAGGGAACTGAAGCTTTCTTT; CDR3aa: CASSLVQGTEAFF
j_gene: TRBJ2-5; v_gene: TRBV6-5; d_gene: TRBD1; len: 14; abundance: -; CDR3nt: TGTGCCAGCAGTTATGACAGGGGGCGGGAGACCCAGTACTTC; CDR3aa: CASSYDRGRETQYF
j_gene: TRBJ1-5; v_gene: TRBV11-2; d_gene: -; len: 15; abundance: -; CDR3nt: TGTGCCAGCAGCTTAATGGGGCAGGCGAATCAGCCCCAGCATTTT; CDR3aa: CASSLMGQANQPQHF
j_gene: TRBJ1-1; v_gene: TRBV9; d_gene: -; len: 13; abundance: -; CDR3nt: TGTGCCAGCAGCGTAGCTTCGGGTAATGAAGCTTTCTTT; CDR3aa: CASSVASGNEAFF
j_gene: TRBJ2-6; v_gene: TRBV6-6; d_gene: TRBD1; len: 17; abundance: -; CDR3nt: TGTGCCAGCAGTCCTCGGGACAGGGGGACTGGGGCCAACGTCCTGACTTTC; CDR3aa: CASSPRDRGTGANVLTF
j_gene: TRBJ2-5; v_gene: TRBV10-1; d_gene: TRBD2; len: 14; abundance: -; CDR3nt: TGCGCCAGCAGTGAGGCGGGAGGGCAGCGGACCCAGTACTTC; CDR3aa: CASSEAGGQRTQYF
j_gene: TRBJ1-6; v_gene: TRBV7-2; d_gene: TRBD1; len: 14; abundance: -; CDR3nt: TGTGCCAGCAGCCCCCGGGACAGCTATTCACCCCTCCACTTT; CDR3aa: CASSPRDSYSPLHF
j_gene: TRBJ1-5; v_gene: TRBV11-2; d_gene: -; len: 13; abundance: -; CDR3nt: TGTGCCAGCAGCTTAGGGAGGGACCAGCCCCAGCATTTT; CDR3aa: CASSLGRDQPQHF
j_gene: TRBJ1-1; v_gene: TRBV28; d_gene: TRBD1; len: 14; abundance: -; CDR3nt: TGTGCCAGCAGTTTAACAGGGGCGAACACTGAAGCTTTCTTT; CDR3aa: CASSLTGANTEAFF
j_gene: TRBJ2-1; v_gene: TRBV28; d_gene: TRBD2; len: 15; abundance: -; CDR3nt: TGTGCCAGCAGGAAAAGCGGGATCATTGACAATGAGCAGTTCTTC; CDR3aa: CASRKSGIIDNEQFF
j_gene: TRBJ2-1; v_gene: TRBV5-1; d_gene: -; len: 14; abundance: -; CDR3nt: TGCGCCAGCAGCTTCCAGGGCGATCCCAATGAGCAGTTCTTC; CDR3aa: CASSFQGDPNEQFF
j_gene: TRBJ2-1; v_gene: TRBV5-1; d_gene: -; len: 13; abundance: -; CDR3nt: TGCGCCAGCAGCTTGGTAAGGGAGAATGAGCAGTTCTTC; CDR3aa: CASSLVRENEQFF
j_gene: TRBJ1-2; v_gene: TRBV14; d_gene: -; len: 15; abundance: once; CDR3nt: TGTGCCAGCAGCCAAGTGGGGGGAGCTAACTATGGCTACACCTTC; CDR3aa: CASSQVGGANYGYTF
j_gene: TRBJ2-3; v_gene: TRBV7-8; d_gene: TRBD2; len: 17; abundance: -; CDR3nt: TGTGCCAGCAGCTATACCCATCTAGCGGGGGGGACAGATACGCAGTATTTT; CDR3aa: CASSYTHLAGGTDTQYF
j_gene: TRBJ2-5; v_gene: TRBV5-4; d_gene: TRBD1; len: 15; abundance: -; CDR3nt: TGTGCCAGCAGCTTGGGACAGGGAGAAGTTGAGACCCAGTACTTC; CDR3aa: CASSLGQGEVETQYF
j_gene: TRBJ2-7; v_gene: TRBV13; d_gene: TRBD2; len: 17; abundance: once; CDR3nt: TGTGCCAGCAGCTTAAATAGGACTAGCATACCATACTACGAGCAGTACTTC; CDR3aa: CASSLNRTSIPYYEQYF
j_gene: TRBJ2-7; v_gene: TRBV15; d_gene: -; len: 14; abundance: -; CDR3nt: TGTGCCACCAGCAGGGCGGGTAGCTCCTACGAGCAGTACTTC; CDR3aa: CATSRAGSSYEQYF
j_gene: TRBJ2-7; v_gene: TRBV29-1; d_gene: -; len: 12; abundance: -; CDR3nt: TGCAGCGCACGGACAGCCTCCTACGAGCAGTACTTC; CDR3aa: CSARTASYEQYF
j_gene: TRBJ1-1; v_gene: TRBV5-6; d_gene: TRBD1; len: 18; abundance: once; CDR3nt: TGTGCCAGCAGCGCCAGGACGTGGGGACAGGGGCTTAACACTGAAGCTTTCTTT; CDR3aa: CASSARTWGQGLNTEAFF
j_gene: TRBJ1-2; v_gene: TRBV5-1; d_gene: -; len: 14; abundance: -; CDR3nt: TGCGCCAGCAGCCGAGACTGGCCAAATGCGGGCTACACCTTC; CDR3aa: CASSRDWPNAGYTF
j_gene: TRBJ2-2; v_gene: TRBV28; d_gene: TRBD1; len: 16; abundance: -; CDR3nt: TGTGCCAGCAGTTCCTCCGGGACAGTCAACACCGGGGAGCTGTTTTTT; CDR3aa: CASSSSGTVNTGELFF
j_gene: TRBJ2-3; v_gene: TRBV11-2; d_gene: -; len: 15; abundance: -; CDR3nt: TGTGCCAGCAGCGACACAGGGCAGGGCACAGATACGCAGTATTTT; CDR3aa: CASSDTGQGTDTQYF
j_gene: TRBJ1-5; v_gene: TRBV4-3; d_gene: -; len: 13; abundance: -; CDR3nt: TGCGCCAGCAGTCGACAGCTCAATCAGCCCCAGCATTTT; CDR3aa: CASSRQLNQPQHF
j_gene: TRBJ1-1; v_gene: TRBV6-4; d_gene: TRBD1; len: 14; abundance: -; CDR3nt: TGTGCCAGCAGTGAAACAGGGGGGAACACTGAAGCTTTCTTT; CDR3aa: CASSETGGNTEAFF
j_gene: TRBJ2-7; v_gene: TRBV6-5; d_gene: -; len: 13; abundance: -; CDR3nt: TGTGCCAGCAGCCCAGGGAGGTTGGCCGAGCAGTACTTC; CDR3aa: CASSPGRLAEQYF
j_gene: TRBJ2-4; v_gene: TRBV11-2; d_gene: -; len: 16; abundance: -; CDR3nt: TGTGCCAGCAGCAGGGGATCAGGGGCGATGGGAAACATTCAGTACTTC; CDR3aa: CASSRGSGAMGNIQYF
j_gene: TRBJ2-5; v_gene: TRBV7-2; d_gene: TRBD2; len: 16; abundance: -; CDR3nt: TGTGCCAGCAGCTTGGGGAGCGCTAGCGGGGGGATGGCCCAGTACTTC; CDR3aa: CASSLGSASGGMAQYF
j_gene: TRBJ1-3; v_gene: TRBV7-9; d_gene: TRBD1; len: 16; abundance: few; CDR3nt: TGTGCCAGCAGCTTCTCTCAGGGGGACTCTGGAAACACCATATATTTT; CDR3aa: CASSFSQGDSGNTIYF
j_gene: TRBJ2-7; v_gene: TRBV27; d_gene: TRBD1; len: 14; abundance: -; CDR3nt: TGTGCCAGCAGTTTTCGGGACAGGGTTAGCGAGCAGTACTTC; CDR3aa: CASSFRDRVSEQYF
j_gene: TRBJ2-3; v_gene: TRBV24-1; d_gene: TRBD1; len: 16; abundance: -; CDR3nt: TGTGCCACCAGTGATTTTGGCACAGGGGTGACAGATACGCAGTATTTT; CDR3aa: CATSDFGTGVTDTQYF
j_gene: TRBJ2-2; v_gene: TRBV18; d_gene: -; len: 15; abundance: -; CDR3nt: TGTGCCAGCTCACCCGACAGGCTGAACACCGGGGAGCTGTTTTTT; CDR3aa: CASSPDRLNTGELFF
j_gene: TRBJ2-3; v_gene: TRBV3-1/TRBV3-2; d_gene: TRBD2; len: 16; abundance: -; CDR3nt: TGTGCCAGCAGCCAACTTAGCGGGAGGGCCGCTGATACGCAGTATTTT; CDR3aa: CASSQLSGRAADTQYF
j_gene: TRBJ2-1; v_gene: TRBV5-1; d_gene: -; len: 15; abundance: -; CDR3nt: TGCGCCAGCAGCCCCGGGGGGGGGACAGACAATGAGCAGTTCTTC; CDR3aa: CASSPGGGTDNEQFF
j_gene: TRBJ1-5; v_gene: TRBV28; d_gene: -; len: 15; abundance: -; CDR3nt: TGTGCCAGCAGTCCCACGGGACTTAGCAATCAGCCCCAGCATTTT; CDR3aa: CASSPTGLSNQPQHF
j_gene: TRBJ2-7; v_gene: TRBV7-6; d_gene: -; len: 11; abundance: -; CDR3nt: TGTGCCAGCAGCTCTCCCTACGAGCAGTACTTC; CDR3aa: CASSSPYEQYF